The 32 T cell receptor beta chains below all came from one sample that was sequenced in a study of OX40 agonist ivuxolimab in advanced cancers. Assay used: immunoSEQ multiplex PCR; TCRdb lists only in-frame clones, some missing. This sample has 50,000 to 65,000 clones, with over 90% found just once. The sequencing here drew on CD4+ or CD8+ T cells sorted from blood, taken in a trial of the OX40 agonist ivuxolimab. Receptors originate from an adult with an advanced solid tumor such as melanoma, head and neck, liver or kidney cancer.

The CDR3 sequence is CSVAHRSGSRYNEQFF. DNA for the CDR3: TGCAGCGTTGCTCACCGCAGCGGGAGTAGGTACAATGAGCAGTTCTTC. The chain links TRBV29-1 to TRBJ2-1, with TRBD2 matching over 8 bases. The CDR3 is made up of 16 amino acids. Losses at the gene ends were 4 bases for V and 4 bases for J; bases not matched to a gene: 12. The germline V gene encodes CDR1 SQVTM and CDR2 ANQGSEA.

CDR3 region: CASSVRQAYGYTF. DNA of the CDR3: TGTGCCAGCAGCGTCAGACAGGCCTATGGCTACACCTTC. The chain uses TRBV9 and TRBJ1-2; tentative D call: TRBD1 (6 bases). Germline-derived CDR1 and CDR2 are SGDLS and YYNGEE. V gave up 2 bases and J gave up 4 bases, with 9 bases separating them. The CDR3 sequence is 13 residues long.

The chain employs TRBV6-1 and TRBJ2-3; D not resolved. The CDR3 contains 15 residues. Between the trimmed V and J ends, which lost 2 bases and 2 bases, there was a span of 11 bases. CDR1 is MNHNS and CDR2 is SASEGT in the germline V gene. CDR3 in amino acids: CASSELSPTTDTQYF. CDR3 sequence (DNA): TGTGCCAGCAGTGAACTCAGCCCCACCACAGATACGCAGTATTTT.

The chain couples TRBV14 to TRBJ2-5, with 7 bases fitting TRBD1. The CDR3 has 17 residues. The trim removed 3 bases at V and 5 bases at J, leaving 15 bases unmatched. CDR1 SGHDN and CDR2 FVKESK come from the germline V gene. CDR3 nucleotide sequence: TGTGCCAGCAGCCAGGGAGTCTGGGGGCCGACAGGGGAGACCCAGTACTTC. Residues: CASSQGVWGPTGETQYF.

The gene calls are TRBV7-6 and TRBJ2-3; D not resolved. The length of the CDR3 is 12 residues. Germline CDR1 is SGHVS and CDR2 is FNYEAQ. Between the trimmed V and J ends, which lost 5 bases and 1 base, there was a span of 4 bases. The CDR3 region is CASSPGTDTQYF. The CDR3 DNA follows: TGTGCCAGCAGCCCCGGCACAGATACGCAGTATTTT.

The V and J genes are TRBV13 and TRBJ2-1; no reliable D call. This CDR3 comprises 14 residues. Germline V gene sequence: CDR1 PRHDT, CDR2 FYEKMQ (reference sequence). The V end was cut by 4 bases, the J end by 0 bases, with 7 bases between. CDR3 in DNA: TGTGCCAGCAGCTGGAGAGGCTCCTACAATGAGCAGTTCTTC. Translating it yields CASSWRGSYNEQFF. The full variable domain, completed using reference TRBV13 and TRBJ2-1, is AAGVIQSPRHLIKEKRETATLKCYPIPRHDTVYWYQQGPGQDPQFLISFYEKMQSDKGSIPDRFSAQQFSDYHSELNMSSLELGDSALYFCASSWRGSYNEQFFGPGTRLTVL.

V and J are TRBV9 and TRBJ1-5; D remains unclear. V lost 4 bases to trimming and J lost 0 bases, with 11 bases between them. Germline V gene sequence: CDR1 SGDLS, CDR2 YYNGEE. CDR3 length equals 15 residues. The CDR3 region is CASSSSDYSNQPQHF. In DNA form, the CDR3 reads TGTGCCAGCAGCTCCTCGGATTATAGCAATCAGCCCCAGCATTTT.

The chain's CDR3 is CASSPSGGGSGDTQYF. CDR3 DNA sequence: TGTGCCAGCAGCCCCTCCGGGGGGGGGAGTGGGGATACGCAGTATTTT. The chain joins TRBV9 to TRBJ2-3; TRBD2 matches at 8 bases. This CDR3 has 16 residues. V lost 4 bases, J lost 6 bases, and 13 bases stayed unmatched. The germline gives CDR1 SGDLS, CDR2 YYNGEE.

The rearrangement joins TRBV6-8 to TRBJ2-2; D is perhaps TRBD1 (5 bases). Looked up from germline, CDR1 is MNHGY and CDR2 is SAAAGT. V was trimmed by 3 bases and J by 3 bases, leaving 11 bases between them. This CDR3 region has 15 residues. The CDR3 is CASSYSGFHTGELFF. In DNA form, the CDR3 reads TGTGCCAGCAGTTATTCAGGGTTTCACACCGGGGAGCTGTTTTTT.

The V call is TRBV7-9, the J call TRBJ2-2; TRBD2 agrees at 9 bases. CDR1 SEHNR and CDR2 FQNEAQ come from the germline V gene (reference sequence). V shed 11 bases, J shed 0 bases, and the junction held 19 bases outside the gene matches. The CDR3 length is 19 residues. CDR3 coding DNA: TGTGCCTTCGCCGGGACTGTTTCTTCTAGCGGGACGAACACCGGGGAGCTGTTTTTT. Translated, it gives CAFAGTVSSSGTNTGELFF.

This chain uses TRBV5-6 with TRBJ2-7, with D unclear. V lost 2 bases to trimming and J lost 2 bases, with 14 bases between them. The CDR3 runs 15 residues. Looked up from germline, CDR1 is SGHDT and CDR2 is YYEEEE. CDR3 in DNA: TGTGCCAGCAGCTTTGGCACCCCGGTGGCCTACGAGCAGTACTTC. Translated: CASSFGTPVAYEQYF.

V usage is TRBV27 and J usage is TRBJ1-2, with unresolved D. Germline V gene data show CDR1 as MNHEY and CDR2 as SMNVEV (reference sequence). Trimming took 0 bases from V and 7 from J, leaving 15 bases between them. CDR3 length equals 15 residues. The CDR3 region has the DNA TGTGCCAGCAGTTTATCGTTAACGAAGGAGGGTGGCTACACCTTC. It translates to CASSLSLTKEGGYTF.

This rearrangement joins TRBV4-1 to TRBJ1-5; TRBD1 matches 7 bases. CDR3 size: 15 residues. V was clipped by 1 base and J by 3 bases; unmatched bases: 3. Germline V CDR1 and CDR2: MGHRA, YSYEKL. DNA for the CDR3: TGCGCCAGCAGCCAAGTGACAGGGAACAATCAGCCCCAGCATTTT. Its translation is CASSQVTGNNQPQHF.

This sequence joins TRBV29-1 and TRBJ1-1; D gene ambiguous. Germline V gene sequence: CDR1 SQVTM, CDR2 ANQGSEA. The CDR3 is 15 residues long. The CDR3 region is CSSDISRGLNTEAFF. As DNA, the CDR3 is TGCAGTTCTGACATTTCCCGTGGGTTGAACACTGAAGCTTTCTTT.

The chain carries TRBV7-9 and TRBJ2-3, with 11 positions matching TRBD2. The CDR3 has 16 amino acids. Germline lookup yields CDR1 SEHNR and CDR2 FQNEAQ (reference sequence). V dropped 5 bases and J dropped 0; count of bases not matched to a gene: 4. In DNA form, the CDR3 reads TGTGCCAGCAGCCCGACTAGCGGGGCTAGCACAGATACGCAGTATTTT. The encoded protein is CASSPTSGASTDTQYF.

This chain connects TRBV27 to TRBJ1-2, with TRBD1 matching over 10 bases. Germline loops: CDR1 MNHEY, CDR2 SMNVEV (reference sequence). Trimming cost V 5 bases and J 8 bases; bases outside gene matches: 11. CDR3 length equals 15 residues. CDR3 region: CASSPAGQGGWGYTF. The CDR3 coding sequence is TGTGCCAGCAGTCCAGCCGGACAGGGGGGATGGGGCTACACCTTC.

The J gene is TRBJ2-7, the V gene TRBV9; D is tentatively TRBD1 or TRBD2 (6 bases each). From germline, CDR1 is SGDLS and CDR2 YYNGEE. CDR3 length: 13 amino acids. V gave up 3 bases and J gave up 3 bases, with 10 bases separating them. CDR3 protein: CASSGGGGYEQYF. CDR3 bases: TGTGCCAGCAGCGGAGGAGGGGGCTACGAGCAGTACTTC.

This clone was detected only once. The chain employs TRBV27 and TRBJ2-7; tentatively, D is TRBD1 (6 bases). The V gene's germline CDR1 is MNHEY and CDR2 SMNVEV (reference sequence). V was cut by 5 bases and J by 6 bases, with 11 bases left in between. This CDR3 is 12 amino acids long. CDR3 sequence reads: CASSTGKGEQYF. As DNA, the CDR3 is TGTGCCAGCAGTACAGGGAAGGGCGAGCAGTACTTC.

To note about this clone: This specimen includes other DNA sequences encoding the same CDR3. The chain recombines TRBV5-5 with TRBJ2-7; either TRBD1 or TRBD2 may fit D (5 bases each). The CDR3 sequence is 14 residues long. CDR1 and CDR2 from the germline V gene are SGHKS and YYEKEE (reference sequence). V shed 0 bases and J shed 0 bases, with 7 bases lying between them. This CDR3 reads CASSLAGASYEQYF. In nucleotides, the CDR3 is TGTGCCAGCAGCTTGGCCGGGGCCTCCTACGAGCAGTACTTC.

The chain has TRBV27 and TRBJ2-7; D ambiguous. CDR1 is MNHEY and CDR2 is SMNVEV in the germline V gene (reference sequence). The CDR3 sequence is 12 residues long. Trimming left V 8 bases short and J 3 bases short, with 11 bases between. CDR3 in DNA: TGTGCCAGCGGACCCCCGGGCTACGAGCAGTACTTC. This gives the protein CASGPPGYEQYF.

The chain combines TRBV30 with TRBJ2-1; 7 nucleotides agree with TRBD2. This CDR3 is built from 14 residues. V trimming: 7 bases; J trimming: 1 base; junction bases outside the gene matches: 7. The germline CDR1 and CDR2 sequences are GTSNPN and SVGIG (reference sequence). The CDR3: CAFAGDHSYNEQFF. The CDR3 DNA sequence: TGTGCCTTCGCGGGGGACCATTCCTACAATGAGCAGTTCTTC.

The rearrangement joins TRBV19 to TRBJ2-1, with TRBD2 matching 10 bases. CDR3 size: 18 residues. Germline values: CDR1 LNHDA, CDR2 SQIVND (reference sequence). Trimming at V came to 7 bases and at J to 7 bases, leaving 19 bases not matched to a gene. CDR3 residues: CASKDLGTGAGGPNEQFF. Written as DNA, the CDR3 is TGTGCCAGTAAGGACTTAGGGACCGGAGCGGGAGGGCCGAATGAGCAGTTCTTC.

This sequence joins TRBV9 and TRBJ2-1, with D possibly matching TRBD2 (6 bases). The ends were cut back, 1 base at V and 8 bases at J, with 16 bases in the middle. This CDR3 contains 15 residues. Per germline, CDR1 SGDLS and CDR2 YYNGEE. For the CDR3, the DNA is TGTGCCAGCAGCGTAACAATGCGCGGAGGGGATGAGCAGTTCTTC. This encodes CASSVTMRGGDEQFF. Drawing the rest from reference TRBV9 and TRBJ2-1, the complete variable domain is DSGVTQTPKHLITATGQRVTLRCSPRSGDLSVYWYQQSLDQGLQFLIQYYNGEERAKGNILERFSAQQFPDLHSELNLSSLELGDSALYFCASSVTMRGGDEQFFGPGTRLTVL.

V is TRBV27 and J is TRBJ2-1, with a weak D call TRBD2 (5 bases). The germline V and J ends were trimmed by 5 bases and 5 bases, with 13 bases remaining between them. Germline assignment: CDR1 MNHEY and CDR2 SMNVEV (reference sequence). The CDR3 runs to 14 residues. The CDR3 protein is CASSERESHNEQFF. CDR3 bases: TGTGCCAGCAGTGAGAGGGAAAGCCACAATGAGCAGTTCTTC.

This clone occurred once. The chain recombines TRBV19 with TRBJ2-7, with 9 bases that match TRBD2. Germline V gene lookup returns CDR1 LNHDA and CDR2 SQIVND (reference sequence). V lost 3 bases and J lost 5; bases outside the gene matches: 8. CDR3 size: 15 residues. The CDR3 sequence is CASSILGTSSDEQYF. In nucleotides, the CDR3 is TGTGCCAGTAGTATCTTAGGGACTAGCTCGGACGAGCAGTACTTC.

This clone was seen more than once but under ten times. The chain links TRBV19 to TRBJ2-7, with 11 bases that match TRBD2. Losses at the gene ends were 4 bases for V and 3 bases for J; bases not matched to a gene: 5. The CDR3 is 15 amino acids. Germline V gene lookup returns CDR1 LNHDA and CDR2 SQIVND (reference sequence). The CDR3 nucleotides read TGTGCCAGTAGTACGGGGACTAGCGGACACTACGAGCAGTACTTC. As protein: CASSTGTSGHYEQYF.

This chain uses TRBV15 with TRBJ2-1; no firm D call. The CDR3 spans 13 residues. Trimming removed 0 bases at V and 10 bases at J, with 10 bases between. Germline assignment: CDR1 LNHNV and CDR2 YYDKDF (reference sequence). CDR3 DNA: TGTGCCACCAGCAGAGATAGGGCTGAGGAGCAGTTCTTC. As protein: CATSRDRAEEQFF.

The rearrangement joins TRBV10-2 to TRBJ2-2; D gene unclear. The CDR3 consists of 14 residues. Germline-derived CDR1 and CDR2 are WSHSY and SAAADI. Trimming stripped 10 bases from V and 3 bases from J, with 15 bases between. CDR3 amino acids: CATPLPWDTGELFF. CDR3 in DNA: TGCGCCACCCCCCTGCCGTGGGACACCGGGGAGCTGTTTTTT.

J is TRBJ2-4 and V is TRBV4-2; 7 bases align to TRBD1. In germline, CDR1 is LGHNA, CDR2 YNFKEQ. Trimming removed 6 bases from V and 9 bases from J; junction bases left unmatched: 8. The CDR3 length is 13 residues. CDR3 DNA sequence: TGTGCCAGCAGTTCAGGGCCAGGGGGCATTCAGTACTTC. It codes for CASSSGPGGIQYF.

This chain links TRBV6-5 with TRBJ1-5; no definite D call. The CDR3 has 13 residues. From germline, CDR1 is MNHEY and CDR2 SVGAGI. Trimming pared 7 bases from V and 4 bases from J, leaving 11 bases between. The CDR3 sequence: CASTGGVNQPQHF. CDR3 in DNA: TGTGCCAGCACCGGTGGGGTAAATCAGCCCCAGCATTTT.

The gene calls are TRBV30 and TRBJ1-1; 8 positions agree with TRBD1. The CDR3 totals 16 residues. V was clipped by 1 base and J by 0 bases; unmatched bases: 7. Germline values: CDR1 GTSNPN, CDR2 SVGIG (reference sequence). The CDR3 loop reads CAWSALGTGMNTEAFF. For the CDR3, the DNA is TGTGCCTGGAGTGCCTTGGGGACAGGCATGAACACTGAAGCTTTCTTT.

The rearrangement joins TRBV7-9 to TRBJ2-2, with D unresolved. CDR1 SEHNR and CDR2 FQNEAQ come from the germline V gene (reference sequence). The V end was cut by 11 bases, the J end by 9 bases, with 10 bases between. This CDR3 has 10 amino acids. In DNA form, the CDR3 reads TGTGCCGTTGGGCCGAGGGAGCTGTTTTTT. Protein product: CAVGPRELFF.